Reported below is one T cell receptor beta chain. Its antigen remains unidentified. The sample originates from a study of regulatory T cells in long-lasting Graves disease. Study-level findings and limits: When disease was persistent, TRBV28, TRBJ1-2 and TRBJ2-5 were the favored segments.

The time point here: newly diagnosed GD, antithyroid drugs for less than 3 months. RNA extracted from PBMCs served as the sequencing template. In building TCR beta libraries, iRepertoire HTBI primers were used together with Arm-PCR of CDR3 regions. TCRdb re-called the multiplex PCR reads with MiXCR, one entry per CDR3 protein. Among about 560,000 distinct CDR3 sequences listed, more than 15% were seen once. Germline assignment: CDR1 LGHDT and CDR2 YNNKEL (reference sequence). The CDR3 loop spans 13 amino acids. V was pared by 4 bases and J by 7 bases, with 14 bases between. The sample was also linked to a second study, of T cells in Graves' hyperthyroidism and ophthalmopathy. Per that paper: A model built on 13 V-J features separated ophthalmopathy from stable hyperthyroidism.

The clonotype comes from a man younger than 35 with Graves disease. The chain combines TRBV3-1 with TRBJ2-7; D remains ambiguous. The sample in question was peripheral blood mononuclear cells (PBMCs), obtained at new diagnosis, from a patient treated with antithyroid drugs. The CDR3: CASSLTSFGEQYF. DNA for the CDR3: TGTGCCAGCAGCCTTACGTCGTTTGGGGAGCAGTACTTC.